This TCR beta chain stems from a study of blood T cell repertoires in COVID-19 (dated by TCRdb to about 2020). Notes on the research overall: Samples from collaborators originated in the United States, Italy and Spain and spanned both the acute and convalescent phases of COVID-19. The material from the prospective study consisted of cDNA or gDNA derived from T cells, B-cell-depleted T cells, or PBMCs. Subjects who had been exposed to COVID-19, were actively infected with it, or had recovered from it provided the deeply sampled blood TCRbeta repertoires that made up the dataset. The repertoires were released in a freely available public database meant as a resource for research on the immune response to SARS-CoV-2. The samples were drawn from the first 160 participants of the ongoing ImmuneRACE study and from some 1,300 subjects provided by 6 global collaborators. A de-identified subject ID, COVID-19 status, age in years and sex were almost always included in the sample metadata. Where HLA class I and class II types were available, the types were taken from metadata supplied by the sample provider, not from assay-based typing.

Worth noting for this clone: Its target antigen remains unknown. The record has no base qualities; no much larger clone is one base away.

Whole blood was collected in K2EDTA tubes by collaborating institutions according to the institutions' own protocols. Collaborator samples were shipped for TCRbeta analysis as frozen whole blood, isolated PBMCs, or DNA extracted from either sample type. TCRbeta CDR3 regions were amplified from genomic DNA by means of the immunoSEQ Assay, a bias-controlled multiplex PCR. The published analysis was carried out like this. Within the assay, amplification of reference gene primers was used to estimate how many nucleated cells each sample contained. Sequence reads were collapsed and filtered to measure the absolute abundance of every unique TCRbeta CDR3 rearrangement. For each sample, productive Simpson clonality was calculated by taking the square root of Simpson's diversity index across productive rearrangements. TCRdb took over this immuneACCESS table, retaining in-frame rearrangements with V and J assigned. Such tables are incomplete; in checked studies, under half of the missing clones stem from an unresolved V gene, and the remainder is unexplained. V and J calls and clone size are given by that table; D and trimming were obtained from the DNA. This sample is represented by approximately 35,000 clones; 85% to 90% of them were singletons. 6.3% of the sample rests with the top ten.

Here is what the overall study found, with its caveats: The amount of clinical and demographic metadata varied by source and participant and was provided uncurated.

Reading from cysteine to phenylalanine, the CDR3 counts 14 amino acids. The only DNA kept is the CDR3, 42 bases in frame from the first base. Deletion took 4 bases off V and 7 bases off J, with a span of 17 bases between the germline ends. Sequences SGHDN (CDR1) and FVKESK (CDR2) are obtained from the germline V gene. The sample taken for sequencing was peripheral blood. This receptor was taken from a human donor in a cohort sampled during active COVID-19. The chain uses TRBV14 and TRBJ2-7; the D segment could be TRBD2, given 6 matching bases. The CDR3: CASSLGYSGWEQYF. The DNA sequence is TGTGCCAGCAGCCTCGGATACAGCGGGTGGGAGCAGTACTTC.